These T cell receptor beta chains were read from a single sample in a study of cytomegalovirus exposure and HLA in healthy donors. Profiling relied on immunoSEQ multiplex PCR, and the TCRdb table lists in-frame clones only, not all of them. The table lists approximately 190,000 clones, approximately 70% of them singletons. Sequenced input: PBMCs. The receptors originated from a man aged 35 to 55 in good health and CMV-seropositive. Each CDR3 is given with its conserved first and last residue. The order of the fields is clone size, J gene, D gene, V gene, CDR3 protein, CDR3 DNA. The D gene is left open where the match is weak. Size is stated for part of the rows, as once, few or many counts, or as a class when the clone is expanded.

. TRBJ2-2 TRBD2 TRBV19 CASSIPTIAGSGELFF TGTGCCAGTAGTATCCCCACGATAGCGGGGTCCGGGGAGCTGTTTTTT
. TRBJ2-7 . TRBV9 CASSVRSRALQYF TGTGCCAGCAGCGTACGGTCCAGGGCCCTGCAGTACTTC
. TRBJ2-3 TRBD2 TRBV9 CASSVSGGPDTQYF TGTGCCAGCAGCGTCTCGGGGGGGCCCGATACGCAGTATTTT
. TRBJ1-2 . TRBV7-2 CASSLGVWKGIDGYTF TGTGCCAGCAGCTTAGGGGTATGGAAGGGGATTGATGGCTACACCTTC
. TRBJ1-3 . TRBV5-6 CASSFIRGTAWGNTIYF TGTGCCAGCAGCTTCATCAGGGGAACGGCGTGGGGAAACACCATATATTTT
. TRBJ1-6 . TRBV6-5 CASRQDSYNSPLHF TGTGCCAGCAGACAGGATTCCTATAATTCACCCCTCCACTTT
once TRBJ1-2 TRBD1 TRBV4-3 CASSQGAGGSRGYTF TGCGCCAGCAGCCAAGGGGCAGGGGGCTCCCGTGGCTACACCTTC
. TRBJ1-2 . TRBV6-6 CASSYPNSGSGYTF TGTGCCAGCAGTTACCCTAATTCAGGGTCGGGCTACACCTTC
. TRBJ2-4 TRBD1 TRBV14 CASSRQGQGRNIQYF TGTGCCAGCAGCCGCCAGGGACAGGGAAGGAACATTCAGTACTTC
. TRBJ1-5 TRBD1 TRBV7-9 CASSLATGEAQPQHF TGTGCCAGCAGCTTAGCGACAGGGGAGGCGCAGCCCCAGCATTTT
. TRBJ2-5 TRBD2 TRBV6-5 CASSYSPSGGQETQYF TGTGCCAGCAGTTACTCGCCTAGCGGGGGGCAAGAGACCCAGTACTTC
. TRBJ1-4 . TRBV29-1 CSVGVTEYEKLFF TGCAGCGTTGGGGTCACAGAATATGAAAAACTGTTTTTT
. TRBJ1-6 . TRBV6-5 CASSPQTYNSPLHF TGTGCCAGCAGTCCTCAGACCTATAATTCACCCCTCCACTTT
few TRBJ2-7 TRBD2 TRBV27 CATAAGPTSYEQYF TGTGCCACCGCAGCGGGGCCTACCTCCTACGAGCAGTACTTC
. TRBJ2-7 TRBD2 TRBV13 CASSLGGLAGYEQYF TGTGCCAGCAGCTTAGGGGGACTAGCGGGCTACGAGCAGTACTTC
. TRBJ1-5 . TRBV2 CASSAGRTPQPQHF TGTGCCAGCAGCGCGGGACGGACGCCCCAGCCCCAGCATTTT
. TRBJ2-1 TRBD2 TRBV6-4 CASRRRTSGEFIREMNEQFF TGTGCCAGCAGACGAAGGACTAGCGGGGAATTCATACGCGAGATGAATGAGCAGTTCTTC
few TRBJ1-4 . TRBV19 CASSIDAGATNEKLFF TGTGCCAGTAGTATAGATGCGGGGGCAACTAATGAAAAACTGTTTTTT
. TRBJ2-1 TRBD2 TRBV13 CASSDRPSGSSYNEQFF TGTGCCAGCAGCGATCGCCCTAGCGGGAGCTCCTACAATGAGCAGTTCTTC
. TRBJ2-4 TRBD1 TRBV19 CASSISGGFGKNIQYF TGTGCCAGTAGTATTTCAGGGGGTTTCGGCAAAAACATTCAGTACTTC
few TRBJ2-3 . TRBV9 CASSLSDYHPDTQYF TGTGCCAGCAGCCTCTCGGACTATCATCCAGATACGCAGTATTTT
. TRBJ2-2 . TRBV6-1 CASNRANTGELFF TGTGCCAGTAACAGGGCGAACACCGGGGAGCTGTTTTTT
once TRBJ2-5 TRBD1 TRBV5-4 CASSLAGQAAETQYF TGTGCCAGCAGCTTGGCGGGACAGGCAGCCGAGACCCAGTACTTC
. TRBJ2-7 . TRBV19 CASRQGGTGEQYF TGTGCCAGTAGGCAGGGAGGGACAGGCGAGCAGTACTTC
. TRBJ1-5 . TRBV15 CATSRDPLGSGGRDQPQHF TGTGCCACCAGCAGAGATCCCCTGGGGTCGGGGGGTCGCGATCAGCCCCAGCATTTT
few TRBJ1-1 . TRBV4-2 CASSQVTQYGFHRTEAFF TGTGCCAGCAGCCAAGTCACACAGTATGGGTTCCATAGGACTGAAGCTTTCTTT
. TRBJ2-5 . TRBV21-1 CARDFRGRETQYF TGTGCCAGGGATTTTAGGGGGCGAGAGACCCAGTACTTC
. TRBJ2-7 . TRBV2 CASSERGSYEQYF TGTGCCAGCAGTGAAAGGGGTTCCTACGAGCAGTACTTC
. TRBJ1-1 . TRBV6-5 CASSGGGYTEAFF TGTGCCAGCTCTGGGGGCGGCTACACTGAAGCTTTCTTT
. TRBJ2-3 . TRBV14 CASSLQGTDTQYF TGTGCCAGCAGCCTACAGGGTACAGATACGCAGTATTTT
. TRBJ1-6 . TRBV5-4 CASSLGTAGSGPLHF TGTGCCAGCAGCTTGGGGACAGCTGGTTCGGGACCCCTCCACTTT
few TRBJ2-7 TRBD1 TRBV27 CASSLTGGTSYEQYF TGTGCCAGCAGTTTAACAGGGGGGACCTCCTACGAGCAGTACTTC
. TRBJ2-5 . TRBV7-2 CASSLVELGAQYF TGTGCCAGCAGCTTAGTCGAACTCGGGGCCCAGTACTTC
. TRBJ2-7 TRBD1 TRBV5-4 CASSTDRGYEQYF TGTGCCAGCAGCACGGACAGGGGCTACGAGCAGTACTTC
few TRBJ2-7 . TRBV6-5 CASSLQPSSYEQYF TGTGCCAGCAGCCTCCAACCCAGCTCCTACGAGCAGTACTTC
. TRBJ1-2 . TRBV19 CASSIGPRSTYVGGGYTF TGTGCCAGTAGTATAGGCCCCCGATCCACATACGTCGGCGGTGGCTACACCTTC
. TRBJ2-2 . TRBV5-6 CASTRGTGELFF TGTGCCAGCACCCGGGGAACCGGGGAGCTGTTTTTT
. TRBJ1-5 TRBD1 TRBV6-4 CASSEGAGQPQHF TGTGCCAGCAGCGAGGGGGCAGGGCAGCCCCAGCATTTT
. TRBJ1-2 . TRBV6-5 CASSYSIAAPNYGYTF TGTGCCAGCAGTTACTCGATCGCGGCCCCTAACTATGGCTACACCTTC
. TRBJ2-1 . TRBV5-1 CASSLGVGRSYNEQFF TGCGCCAGCAGCTTGGGAGTGGGGCGTTCCTACAATGAGCAGTTCTTC
few TRBJ2-6 TRBD1 TRBV5-1 CASSLYYDRAGANVLTF TGCGCCAGCAGCTTATACTACGACAGGGCTGGGGCCAACGTCCTGACTTTC
. TRBJ1-2 . TRBV6-1 CASPRGGTYGYTF TGTGCCAGTCCTAGGGGCGGCACCTATGGCTACACCTTC
. TRBJ2-5 TRBD2 TRBV7-9 CASSPRDYPQETQYF TGTGCCAGCAGCCCCCGGGACTATCCACAAGAGACCCAGTACTTC
. TRBJ1-1 . TRBV7-6 CASTPPRGGVTEAFF TGTGCCAGCACTCCCCCAAGGGGAGGGGTCACTGAAGCTTTCTTT
few TRBJ2-1 . TRBV7-6 CASSLERGVGEQFF TGTGCCAGCAGCTTAGAACGCGGAGTCGGTGAGCAGTTCTTC
. TRBJ2-1 . TRBV4-2 CASSQRTGLGTYNEQFF TGTGCCAGCAGCCAGAGGACTGGCCTTGGGACCTACAATGAGCAGTTCTTC
. TRBJ2-1 TRBD2 TRBV11-3 CASSLAGLGNNEQFF TGTGCCAGCAGCTTAGCCGGACTAGGAAACAATGAGCAGTTCTTC
few TRBJ1-5 TRBD1 TRBV2 CASSARLTGANQPQHF TGTGCCAGCAGTGCCCGCCTGACAGGGGCCAATCAGCCCCAGCATTTT
. TRBJ2-5 . TRBV11-2 CASSRRRAGNQETQYF TGTGCCAGCAGCCGTCGGCGCGCGGGGAACCAAGAGACCCAGTACTTC
. TRBJ2-5 TRBD2 TRBV5-1 CASSLGGTSGASRETQYF TGCGCCAGCAGCTTGGGGGGGACTAGCGGGGCCTCAAGAGAGACCCAGTACTTC
. TRBJ2-7 TRBD1 TRBV25-1 CASSEYGTEGDEQYF TGTGCCAGCAGTGAGTATGGGACAGAGGGGGACGAGCAGTACTTC
. TRBJ2-3 . TRBV7-9 CSSSLGLAGDTQYF TGTTCCAGCAGCTTAGGACTGGCTGGAGATACGCAGTATTTT
. TRBJ2-7 . TRBV5-1 CASSLTGLGPEQYF TGCGCCAGCAGCTTGACAGGGTTAGGTCCCGAGCAGTACTTC
. TRBJ1-1 . TRBV7-3 CASSFGGSTEAFF TGTGCCAGCAGCTTTGGGGGCTCCACTGAAGCTTTCTTT
few TRBJ1-6 TRBD1 TRBV4-1 CASSQAQGAFSSPLHF TGCGCCAGCAGCCAAGCACAGGGGGCTTTCTCTTCACCCCTCCACTTT
. TRBJ2-5 TRBD1 TRBV15 CATSRDGGQGGQTQYF TGTGCCACCAGCAGAGATGGGGGACAGGGGGGACAGACCCAGTACTTC
. TRBJ1-6 . TRBV19 CASSISRDDSPLHF TGTGCCAGTAGTATATCCAGGGATGATTCACCCCTCCACTTT
. TRBJ2-1 TRBD1 TRBV9 CASSPQDRAGQFF TGTGCCAGCAGCCCCCAGGACAGGGCAGGTCAGTTCTTC
few TRBJ1-2 . TRBV4-1 CASSQKEAGRGYTF TGCGCCAGCAGCCAAAAGGAGGCGGGGCGCGGCTACACCTTC